This record concerns one TCR beta chain sequence. The method was immunoSEQ multiplex PCR; TCRdb's version includes in-frame clones alone and lacks a portion of them. The table includes tens of thousands of clones, 75% to 90% detected once. This sample stems from a study of technical replicates of blood from a few donors. Material: PBMCs. The sequence derives from a human donor in good health. Some clones in this sample may be carry-over from other donors' samples.

For the CDR3, the DNA is TGTGCCAGCAGCTTGGCCCCAGGGCTTGGTGGCTACACCTTC. As protein: CASSLAPGLGGYTF. V and J are TRBV5-8 and TRBJ1-2; possible D gene TRBD1, 5 bases. The CDR3 totals 14 residues. Germline CDR1 is SGHTS and CDR2 is YDEGEE. The germline V and J ends were trimmed by 0 bases and 7 bases, with 13 bases remaining between them.